This T cell receptor (beta chain) originates from a study of response to subunit inactivated influenza vaccine listed by TCRdb under 2018. Context from the whole study: The study used deep quantitative T cell receptor repertoire profiling to track responses to a trivalent subunit inactivated influenza vaccine. Summary of the overall study and its limitations: It was suggested by the authors that each seasonal influenza vaccination may recruit only a limited number of new T cells.

On this clonotype: This receptor's antigen is unknown. Base qualities are not provided; no much larger clone lies one nucleotide away.

Library prep was done by RT-PCR. The sequencing machine was an Illumina HiSeq 2500. Using fastp trimming at Q25 and MiXCR clonotype assembly, TCRdb reanalyzed the public sequencing data and kept in-frame beta chains. Rows with a matching CDR3 protein are joined into one entry that keeps the most common DNA and genes. The sample contains about 570,000 distinct CDR3 sequences, about 11% of them found a single time. The biggest ten clones account for roughly a tenth of the sample. The CDR3 spans 12 residues, from the cysteine through the phenylalanine. This entry keeps only the CDR3 DNA: 36 bases, framed from base 1. The trim is 4 bases for V and 4 bases for J, with a gap of 10 bases between the germline ends. Reading the germline V gene gives CDR1 SQVTM and CDR2 ANQGSEA.

Source: PBMCs from blood, taken on the day of vaccination. The origin of this receptor is a man aged 45-65 years who received an inactivated influenza vaccine. Donor details come from another sample of the same person, matched by shared clones. The chain employs TRBV29-1 and TRBJ2-5, with the D gene uncertain. This receptor has the CDR3 CSVAASPETQYF. Read as DNA, the sequence is TGCAGCGTTGCAGCCTCCCCAGAGACCCAGTACTTC.